Sequencing of this TCR beta chain was carried out in a study of cytomegalovirus exposure and HLA in healthy donors. Amplification used 60 Vbeta primers and 13 Jbeta primers. The data were produced by immunoSEQ multiplex PCR, yet TCRdb's version contains in-frame clones alone and is incomplete. The data show roughly 70,000 clones, with 70% to 85% seen just once and 10% to 12% held by the top ten. This clone was counted a few times. The sequence came from a human donor in good health. The sample was PBMCs.

Here the CDR3 DNA reads TGTGCCAGCAGCGCTCCACCGACAGGGCGAGAGACCCAGTACTTC. Protein: CASSAPPTGRETQYF. The chain combines TRBV6-1 with TRBJ2-5; 7 nucleotides agree with TRBD1. V lost 6 bases, J lost 4 bases, and 11 bases stayed unmatched. The CDR3 is 15 residues long. Germline V gives CDR1 MNHNS, CDR2 SASEGT.